This T cell receptor (beta chain) came from a study of beta chain features in type 1 diabetes. The entirety of the isolated RNA underwent reverse transcription, so expressed TCRB transcripts were sequenced. TCRdb's table, derived via immunoSEQ multiplex PCR, lists solely in-frame clones and lacks some. In the table there are 200,000 to 250,000 clones, about 10% of which are singletons. This CDR3 comprises 14 residues. The V gene's germline CDR1 is MNHEY and CDR2 SVGAGI. The ends lost 2 bases at V and 2 bases at J; junction bases unmatched: 3. The source is a woman aged 18-30 years in good health. The chain carries TRBV6-5 and TRBJ2-7, with TRBD2 matching over 7 bases. The sample was naive CD4+ T cells from blood. CDR3 sequence (DNA): TGTGCCAGCAGTTACACGGGAGGCCCCTACGAGCAGTACTTC. This translates into CASSYTGGPYEQYF.